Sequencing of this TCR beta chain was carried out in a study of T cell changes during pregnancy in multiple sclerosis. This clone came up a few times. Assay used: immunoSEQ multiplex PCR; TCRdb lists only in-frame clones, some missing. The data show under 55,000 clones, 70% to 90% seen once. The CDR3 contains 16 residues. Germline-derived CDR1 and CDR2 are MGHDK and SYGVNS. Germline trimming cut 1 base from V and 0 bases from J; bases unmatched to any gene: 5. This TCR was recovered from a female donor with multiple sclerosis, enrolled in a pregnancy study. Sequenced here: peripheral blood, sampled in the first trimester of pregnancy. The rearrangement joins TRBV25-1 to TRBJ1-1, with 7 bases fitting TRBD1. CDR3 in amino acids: CASSEFPTGLNTEAFF. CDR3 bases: TGTGCCAGCAGTGAATTCCCGACAGGGTTGAACACTGAAGCTTTCTTT.